This passage covers 31 T cell receptor beta chains from one sample sequenced in a study of cytomegalovirus exposure and HLA in healthy donors. It was with 60 Vbeta and 13 Jbeta primers that the PCR ran. Sequencing was performed with immunoSEQ multiplex PCR; in TCRdb, only in-frame clones are kept and a portion is missing. This sample has roughly 99,000 clones, with under 85% found just once. Sequenced: PBMCs. Receptors were obtained from a male donor in good health and CMV-seronegative.

This chain joins TRBV10-3 and TRBJ1-1; 9 bases are shared with TRBD1. The CDR3 consists of 14 residues. The V gene end was trimmed by 4 bases and the J gene end by 6 bases; junction bases not matched to a gene: 6. Per germline, CDR1 ENHRY and CDR2 SYGVKD. Written as DNA, the CDR3 is TGTGCCATCAGTGCCGGGACAGGGCTATCTGAAGCTTTCTTT. Its protein product is CAISAGTGLSEAFF.

The genes are TRBV9 and TRBJ2-1; TRBD2 aligns across 8 bases. The germline gives CDR1 SGDLS, CDR2 YYNGEE. CDR3 length: 15 residues. V lost 4 bases, J lost 5 bases, and 8 bases stayed unmatched. The DNA of the CDR3 is TGTGCCAGCAGCCGTCTTCCAGCGGGAGACAATGAGCAGTTCTTC. Translated, it gives CASSRLPAGDNEQFF.

V is TRBV11-2 and J is TRBJ1-5; 10 bases are shared with TRBD1. Germline values: CDR1 SGHAT, CDR2 FQNNGV. Losses at the gene ends were 5 bases for V and 6 bases for J; bases not matched to a gene: 13. The CDR3 covers 17 residues. CDR3 in amino acids: CASSPGQGEGFGQPQHF. The CDR3 bases are TGTGCCAGCAGCCCCGGACAGGGGGAGGGTTTCGGTCAGCCCCAGCATTTT. The full variable domain, with the rest looked up from reference TRBV11-2 and TRBJ1-5, is EAGVAQSPRYKIIEKRQSVAFWCNPISGHATLYWYQQILGQGPKLLIQFQNNGVVDDSQLPKDRFSAERLKGVDSTLKIQPAKLEDSAVYLCASSPGQGEGFGQPQHFGDGTRLSIL.

The chain links TRBV29-1 to TRBJ1-1; 8 bases agree with TRBD1. This CDR3 contains 13 residues. Germline V gene lookup returns CDR1 SQVTM and CDR2 ANQGSEA. Trimming cost V 7 bases and J 3 bases; bases outside gene matches: 7. CDR3 sequence (DNA): TGCAGCGCCCCCGGACAGGGCTACACTGAAGCTTTCTTT. It specifies CSAPGQGYTEAFF.

This chain links TRBV4-1 with TRBJ2-2; 7 bases align to TRBD2. The germline gives CDR1 MGHRA, CDR2 YSYEKL. The CDR3 is made up of 15 amino acids. After removal of 4 bases from V and 5 bases from J, the junction contained 7 bases not matched to a gene. In DNA, the CDR3 is TGCGCCAGCAGCCCGGGGAGGGTTTCAACCGGGGAGCTGTTTTTT. Protein sequence: CASSPGRVSTGELFF.

This clone was detected only a few times. The chain combines TRBV21-1 with TRBJ2-3; the D call in the table, TRBD2, was not verified against the DNA. TRBV21-1 is an annotated pseudogene. This CDR3 is built from 16 residues. CDR3 amino acids: CASSSQTSGSTDTQYF. The CDR3 DNA is TGTGCCAGCAGCTCCCAGACTAGCGGGAGCACAGATACGCAGTATTTT.

The rearrangement uses TRBV6-1 and TRBJ2-3, with TRBD2 identical over 8 bases. Germline CDR1 MNHNS, CDR2 SASEGT. J lost 4 bases, V lost 8 bases, and 23 bases had no gene match. The CDR3 extends over 19 amino acids. The DNA for the CDR3 is TGTGCCAGCGGTGTTAATTTGGTTTCCGGGGGGGGAGGCGCAGATACGCAGTATTTT. Its protein product is CASGVNLVSGGGGADTQYF.

As to this clone: One junction end does not reproduce the germline sequence, and a read error may be involved. The rearrangement links TRBV15 to TRBJ2-1, with 10 bases aligning to TRBD2. Germline-derived CDR1 and CDR2 are LNHNV and YYDKDF (reference sequence). The CDR3 sequence is 15 residues long. CDR3 sequence: CATSGTSAYYDEQFF. CDR3 DNA: TGTGCCACCAGCGGGACTAGCGCGTACTACGATGAGCAGTTCTTC. Together with reference TRBV15 and TRBJ2-1, the CDR3 gives the full variable domain: DAMVIQNPRYQVTQFGKPVTLSCSQTLNHNVMYWYQQKSSQAPKLLFHYYDKDFNNEADTPDNFQSRRPNTSFCFLDIRSPGLGDTAMYLCATSGTSAYYDEQFFGPGTRLTVL.

The sample holds one count of this clone. This sequence joins TRBV5-1 and TRBJ2-2; the match to TRBD2 covers 7 bases. After removal of 6 bases from V and 0 bases from J, the junction contained 2 bases not matched to a gene. Germline V lookup: CDR1 SGHRS, CDR2 YFSETQ. This CDR3 spans 14 amino acids. The chain's CDR3 is CASTAGANTGELFF. The CDR3 region has the DNA TGCGCCAGCACTGCGGGAGCGAACACCGGGGAGCTGTTTTTT.

J is TRBJ2-7 and V is TRBV11-3, with TRBD2 matching 15 bases. CDR3 size: 18 residues. Germline CDR1 is SGHNT and CDR2 is YENEEA. V shed 3 bases, J shed 3 bases, and the junction held 9 bases outside the gene matches. CDR3 amino acids: CASSFGGTSGRRVYEQYF. CDR3 coding DNA: TGTGCCAGCAGCTTCGGGGGGACTAGCGGGAGGAGAGTCTACGAGCAGTACTTC.

This clone was observed a handful of times. CDR3 DNA: TGTGCCAGCAGCTTAACCGGACAGGGACTGAACACTGAAGCTTTCTTT. Translated, it gives CASSLTGQGLNTEAFF. This chain joins TRBV7-6 and TRBJ1-1; 8 nucleotides match TRBD1. CDR3 size: 16 residues. V trimming: 2 bases; J trimming: 0 bases; junction bases outside the gene matches: 5. CDR1 is SGHVS, CDR2 FNYEAQ, per germline.

J is TRBJ2-1 and V is TRBV2; 8 bases align to TRBD2. The CDR3 has 13 residues. Germline CDR1 SNHLY, CDR2 FYNNEI. J lost 9 bases, V lost 8 bases, and 9 bases had no gene match. CDR3 DNA sequence: TGTGCCAGCGCTTCGGGAGGGCCAGGTGAGCAGTTCTTC. It is translated as CASASGGPGEQFF.

The chain links TRBV2 to TRBJ2-7; 11 positions agree with TRBD2. This CDR3 comprises 15 residues. The ends lost 6 bases at V and 9 bases at J; junction bases unmatched: 13. Germline CDR1 reads SNHLY; CDR2 reads FYNNEI. Here the CDR3 reads CASSGLAGSAAWQYF. DNA for the CDR3: TGTGCCAGCAGCGGACTAGCGGGCTCTGCTGCGTGGCAGTACTTC.

The chain recombines TRBV27 with TRBJ2-7, with TRBD2 as a possible D gene (5 bases). The V and J ends lost 5 bases and 7 bases respectively, with 15 bases between them. CDR3 length: 13 residues. Germline-derived CDR1 and CDR2 are MNHEY and SMNVEV (reference sequence). CDR3 amino acids: CASSLGPTGEQYF. The CDR3, as DNA: TGTGCCAGCAGTCTAGGGCCCACGGGGGAGCAGTACTTC.

V is TRBV27 and J is TRBJ2-2; TRBD1 might be the D (6 bases). Germline values: CDR1 MNHEY, CDR2 SMNVEV (reference sequence). The CDR3 is 15 amino acids. Trimming took 5 bases from V and 3 from J, leaving 13 bases between them. As DNA, the CDR3 is TGTGCCAGCAGTCACCAGGGGCTTTACACCGGGGAGCTGTTTTTT. Translating gives CASSHQGLYTGELFF.

Only one count was recorded for this clone. J is TRBJ2-3 and V is TRBV7-6, with D possibly TRBD1 on 5 matching bases. The V end was cut by 1 base, the J end by 2 bases, with 10 bases between. CDR3 length: 15 amino acids. Germline loops: CDR1 SGHVS, CDR2 FNYEAQ. In DNA, the CDR3 is TGTGCCAGCAGCTTAGAAGGCAGGGTCACAGATACGCAGTATTTT. As protein: CASSLEGRVTDTQYF.

The chain links TRBV6-5 to TRBJ2-1, with no clear D. In germline, CDR1 is MNHEY, CDR2 SVGAGI. The CDR3 contains 14 residues. V gave up 5 bases and J gave up 6 bases, with 14 bases separating them. The CDR3 protein is CASSPHGSRNEQFF. CDR3 nucleotide sequence: TGTGCCAGCAGTCCCCACGGGTCCCGCAATGAGCAGTTCTTC.

J is TRBJ2-1 and V is TRBV18; TRBD1 aligns across 8 bases. The junction had 14 bases not matched to a gene; V was cut back by 6 bases and J by 7 bases. Germline CDR1 and CDR2: KGHSH and LQKENI. This CDR3 comprises 16 residues. The CDR3, as DNA: TGTGCCAGCTCGCAACAAATGGGGACAGGCAATAATGAGCAGTTCTTC. Its translation is CASSQQMGTGNNEQFF. Filled out from reference TRBV18 and TRBJ2-1, the complete variable domain reads NAGVMQNPRHLVRRRGQEARLRCSPMKGHSHVYWYRQLPEEGLKFMVYLQKENIIDESGMPKERFSAEFPKEGPSILRIQQVVRGDSAAYFCASSQQMGTGNNEQFFGPGTRLTVL.

The chain is built from TRBV7-2 and TRBJ2-3, with 10 bases identical to TRBD2. Germline V gene data show CDR1 as SGHTA and CDR2 as FQGNSA. The CDR3 consists of 15 residues. Trimming took 0 bases from V and 4 from J; bases not matched to a gene: 1. This CDR3 reads CASSLASGRSDTQYF. The CDR3 DNA follows: TGTGCCAGCAGCTTAGCTAGCGGGAGGTCAGATACGCAGTATTTT.

In the case of this clone: Different DNA sequences within this sample yield the same CDR3. V gene TRBV10-1 combines with J gene TRBJ2-7; D remains unclear. This CDR3 spans 12 amino acids. CDR1 is WNHNN, CDR2 SYGVQD, per germline (reference sequence). Trimming left V 3 bases short and J 0 bases short, with 3 bases between. This chain's CDR3 is CASSDHSYEQYF. The CDR3 nucleotides read TGCGCCAGCAGTGACCACTCCTACGAGCAGTACTTC.

The CDR3 region is CASSLNGAYEQYF. For the CDR3, the DNA is TGTGCCAGCAGCTTAAATGGGGCCTACGAGCAGTACTTC. The chain carries TRBV7-6 and TRBJ2-5; D is undetermined. The J call may be wrong; the DNA end is better matched by TRBJ2-7. CDR3 length equals 13 residues. The V gene's germline CDR1 is SGHVS and CDR2 FNYEAQ.

The chain combines TRBV18 with TRBJ1-1; 9 nucleotides match TRBD1. This CDR3 spans 14 amino acids. Unmatched junction bases numbered 5, after V lost 4 bases and J lost 5 bases. The germline CDR1 and CDR2 sequences are KGHSH and LQKENI. The CDR3: CASSQGQGSTEAFF. The CDR3 DNA follows: TGTGCCAGCTCACAAGGACAGGGGTCGACTGAAGCTTTCTTT.

This clone was seen once. The rearrangement joins TRBV4-2 to TRBJ2-5; D unresolved. Trimming left V 0 bases short and J 5 bases short, with 7 bases between. CDR1 is LGHNA and CDR2 is YNFKEQ in the germline V gene. CDR3 length: 13 residues. CDR3 sequence (DNA): TGTGCCAGCAGCCAAGATCTGCGGGAGACCCAGTACTTC. It is translated as CASSQDLRETQYF.

J is TRBJ2-2 and V is TRBV14; perhaps TRBD2 as D (6 bases). The CDR3 loop spans 15 amino acids. The V and J ends lost 2 bases and 4 bases respectively, with 11 bases between them. Germline CDR1 is SGHDN and CDR2 is FVKESK. The DNA of the CDR3 is TGTGCCAGCAGCCAACTCACTAGCACCACCGGGGAGCTGTTTTTT. It specifies CASSQLTSTTGELFF.

There are a few counts of this clone. This chain connects TRBV5-1 to TRBJ2-5; TRBD1 is a possible D gene (7 bases). The germline V gene encodes CDR1 SGHRS and CDR2 YFSETQ. This CDR3 is 13 amino acids long. V lost 7 bases to trimming and J lost 3 bases, with 13 bases between them. CDR3 bases: TGCGCCAGCTTGGGGGGACAGAAAGAGACCCAGTACTTC. Encoded protein: CASLGGQKETQYF.

The chain recombines TRBV4-1 with TRBJ1-4, with TRBD1 matching over 7 bases. There are 17 residues in the CDR3. Germline lookup yields CDR1 MGHRA and CDR2 YSYEKL. With V trimmed by 3 bases and J by 2 bases, 9 bases remained unmatched. The chain's CDR3 is CASSHPRGEFTNEKLFF. CDR3 DNA sequence: TGCGCCAGCAGCCACCCCAGGGGGGAGTTCACTAATGAAAAACTGTTTTTT.

J is TRBJ2-3 and V is TRBV27; 7 nucleotides line up with TRBD2. This CDR3 has 13 amino acids. V lost 6 bases and J lost 1; bases outside the gene matches: 1. CDR1 and CDR2 (germline): MNHEY, SMNVEV (reference sequence). CDR3 DNA sequence: TGTGCCAGCAGGGCGGGAGGCACAGATACGCAGTATTTT. Amino acids: CASRAGGTDTQYF.

The chain uses TRBV5-1 and TRBJ1-1; maybe TRBD1 (5 bases). Germline values: CDR1 SGHRS, CDR2 YFSETQ. CDR3 size: 13 residues. The V gene lost 6 bases and the J gene lost 4 bases, with 13 bases spanning the gap. The CDR3 nucleotides are TGCGCCAGCATAGGGCAGGGTGGCACTGAAGCTTTCTTT. It translates to CASIGQGGTEAFF.

This chain joins TRBV18 and TRBJ2-7, with a possible D match to TRBD2 (6 bases). The V gene's germline CDR1 is KGHSH and CDR2 LQKENI. V gave up 3 bases and J gave up 0 bases, with 18 bases separating them. CDR3 length equals 17 residues. The CDR3 loop is CASSPRVGGVSSYEQYF. The DNA for the CDR3 is TGTGCCAGCTCACCCCGAGTGGGAGGAGTTAGCTCCTACGAGCAGTACTTC.

The V call is TRBV28, the J call TRBJ2-7, with TRBD2 as a possible D gene (7 bases). In germline, CDR1 is MDHEN, CDR2 SYDVKM. Trimming took off 11 bases at V and 5 bases at J, with 19 bases between the two ends. CDR3 length: 13 residues. The CDR3 loop reads CAAQRGGLNEQYF. The CDR3 nucleotides read TGTGCCGCCCAGAGGGGGGGGCTTAACGAGCAGTACTTC.

A remark on this clone: Other DNA sequences in the sample encode the same CDR3. V and J are TRBV19 and TRBJ2-7, with D perhaps matching TRBD1 (5 bases). Germline assignment: CDR1 LNHDA and CDR2 SQIVND (reference sequence). The CDR3 is 12 residues long. Trimming took 4 bases from V and 3 from J, leaving 7 bases between them. The CDR3 DNA reads as TGTGCCAGTAGTAACCAGGGCTACGAGCAGTACTTC. Protein sequence: CASSNQGYEQYF.